The next 6 T cell receptor beta chains were all read from a single sample in a study of T cell repertoires in cytomegalovirus infection. In TCRdb, the reads were re-called with MiXCR into one record per CDR3 protein. The sample has about 300,000 distinct CDR3 sequences, around 10% seen once; the top ten hold 2% to 3%. Input material: PBMCs. These receptors all come from a human donor in good health (CMV status not recorded). Some clones in this sample may be carry-over from other donors' samples.

This clonotype came up once. The junction does not match germline at one end; this may be a read error. The rearrangement joins TRBV24-1 to TRBJ2-1; maybe TRBD1 (5 bases). CDR1 KGHDR and CDR2 SFDVKD come from the germline V gene. The CDR3 contains 15 residues. The CDR3 nucleotides are TGTGCCACCAGTTTTGAGACAGCGAACTACGATGAGCAGTTCTTC. Residues: CATSFETANYDEQFF.

This clonotype was seen repeatedly, ten times or more. In nucleotides, the CDR3 is TGTGCCAGCAGCCCAGGACAGGTCGGGGAGCTGTTTTTT. Protein product: CASSPGQVGELFF. This chain links TRBV7-2 with TRBJ2-2, with 7 bases matching TRBD1. Germline CDR1 is SGHTA and CDR2 is FQGNSA. J gave up 7 bases and V 5 bases, and 4 bases lay outside the gene matches. The CDR3 covers 13 residues.

With respect to this clonotype: One end of the junction does not line up with germline, which may come from a read error. This sequence joins TRBV5-3 and TRBJ1-1; a possible D gene is TRBD1 (6 bases). TRBV5-3 is recorded as an ORF, its role being uncertain. The CDR3 runs 16 residues. The CDR3, as DNA: TGTGCCAGCAGCTTGTGCGGGGGAGGGGGGGGCACTGAAGCTTTCTTT. Translation: CASSLCGGGGGTEAFF.

This clonotype was detected many times. The chain joins TRBV6-6 to TRBJ1-1, with D tentatively TRBD1 (6 bases). Trimming shortened V by 0 bases and J by 3 bases, and 8 bases separated the two germline ends. Germline V gene lookup returns CDR1 MNHNY and CDR2 SVGAGI (reference sequence). The CDR3 spans 14 residues. The CDR3 here is CASSYSNRDTEAFF. The CDR3 DNA is TGTGCCAGCAGTTACTCGAACAGGGACACTGAAGCTTTCTTT.

This clonotype was counted at least ten times. The chain combines TRBV19 with TRBJ1-1; TRBD1 is a possible D gene (6 bases). The V gene lost 4 bases and the J gene lost 7 bases, with 13 bases spanning the gap. From germline, CDR1 is LNHDA and CDR2 SQIVND (reference sequence). The CDR3 length is 13 residues. CDR3 region: CASSTGAGVEAFF. CDR3 in DNA: TGTGCCAGTAGTACCGGAGCAGGGGTTGAAGCTTTCTTT.

This clonotype was detected ten times or more. This chain uses TRBV25-1 with TRBJ1-5; D not certain. The CDR3 consists of 14 residues. Trimming shortened V by 3 bases and J by 0 bases, and 6 bases separated the two germline ends. Germline assignment: CDR1 MGHDK and CDR2 SYGVNS. For the CDR3, the DNA is TGTGCCAGCAGTGACACCTATAGCAATCAGCCCCAGCATTTT. It yields the protein CASSDTYSNQPQHF.